This TCR beta chain derives from a study of blood T cell repertoires in COVID-19. Germline V CDR1 and CDR2: MNHEY, SVGAGI. The CDR3 loop spans 15 amino acids. Trimming cost V 6 bases and J 3 bases; bases outside gene matches: 3. This clone was seen only once. Sequencing used immunoSEQ multiplex PCR; TCRdb keeps in-frame clones, though not all of them. The sample holds fewer than 250,000 clones, around 80% seen once. Sample: PBMCs or T cells enriched from blood (not recorded which). The V and J genes are TRBV6-5 and TRBJ2-2; 11 bases line up with TRBD1. The source of this sequence is a woman in her fifties or sixties with acute COVID-19. DNA of the CDR3: TGTGCCAGCAGCGGACAGGGGGCTGACACCGGGGAGCTGTTTTTT. The encoded protein is CASSGQGADTGELFF.